Each of the 26 T cell receptor beta chains below was sequenced from the same sample in a study of T cell repertoires in cytomegalovirus infection. Their antigen targets remain unknown. TCRdb used MiXCR to reprocess the reads, holding one entry per CDR3 protein. The sample lists 450,000 to 600,000 distinct CDR3 sequences; approximately 42% were seen once. Sample: cultured PBMCs, taken from culture after CMV antigen stimulation. These receptor sequences come from a human donor in good health (CMV status not recorded). Some clones in this sample may be carry-over from other donors' samples.

Note on this clonotype: Germline and junction disagree at one end, which may indicate a read error. The DNA for the CDR3 is TGTGCCAGCAGCTTAGAGTCGGGCCCCTACAAGCAGTACTTC. Its protein is CASSLESGPYKQYF. The chain is built from TRBV7-8 and TRBJ2-7, with D uncertain. CDR1 and CDR2 (germline): SGHVS, FQNEAQ. The length of the CDR3 is 14 residues. Full variable domain (rest looked up from reference TRBV7-8 and TRBJ2-7): GAGVSQSPRYKVAKRGQDVALRCDPISGHVSLFWYQQALGQGPEFLTYFQNEAQLDKSGLPSDRFFAERPEGSVSTLKIQRTQQEDSAVYLCASSLESGPYKQYFGPGTRLTVT.

V gene TRBV7-8 combines with J gene TRBJ2-5; D perhaps matches TRBD2 (5 bases). The CDR3 totals 15 residues. The V end was cut by 0 bases, the J end by 3 bases, with 11 bases between. CDR1 is SGHVS, CDR2 FQNEAQ, per germline. DNA for the CDR3: TGTGCCAGCAGCTTAGCGGCAACTAGGAAAGAGACCCAGTACTTC. This gives the protein CASSLAATRKETQYF.

The V and J genes are TRBV2 and TRBJ1-1; TRBD1 aligns across 7 bases. Germline V gene sequence: CDR1 SNHLY, CDR2 FYNNEI. The V and J ends lost 4 bases and 0 bases, in that order; junction bases with no gene match: 14. The CDR3 length is 18 residues. CDR3 DNA: TGTGCCAGCAGTGGTACAGGGGCCCGAGAGATAATGAACACTGAAGCTTTCTTT. Translating it yields CASSGTGAREIMNTEAFF.

This clonotype was recorded only once. The rearrangement links TRBV11-2 to TRBJ1-4; maybe TRBD1 (6 bases). The V gene's germline CDR1 is SGHAT and CDR2 FQNNGV. V lost 1 base and J 5 bases, leaving 11 bases between the germline ends. CDR3 length: 15 residues. CDR3 amino acids: CASSLGQVQNEKLFF. The CDR3 DNA sequence: TGTGCCAGCAGCTTAGGACAGGTCCAAAATGAAAAACTGTTTTTT.

The V call is TRBV12-3 or TRBV12-4, the J call TRBJ1-5, with D perhaps matching TRBD1 (5 bases). The V end lost 5 bases, the J end lost 5 bases, and 16 bases lay between the germline ends. This CDR3 comprises 15 residues. CDR3 sequence reads: CASSRMTERDQPQHF. In nucleotides, the CDR3 is TGTGCCAGCAGTCGAATGACAGAGCGGGATCAGCCCCAGCATTTT.

This rearrangement joins TRBV6-6 to TRBJ1-1; D unclear. The CDR3 contains 15 residues. V was cut by 6 bases and J by 3 bases, with 17 bases left in between. Germline values: CDR1 MNHNY, CDR2 SVGAGI (reference sequence). The DNA for the CDR3 is TGTGCCAGCAGACCCCGTAAATTAGTGGACACTGAAGCTTTCTTT. Protein: CASRPRKLVDTEAFF.

The genes are TRBV12-3 or TRBV12-4 and TRBJ2-1; D is unclear. CDR3 length: 11 residues. Trimming stripped 8 bases from V and 6 bases from J, with 8 bases between. CDR3 in amino acids: CASGWGNEQFF. CDR3 sequence (DNA): TGTGCCAGCGGATGGGGCAATGAGCAGTTCTTC.

There are a few counts of this clonotype. This rearrangement joins TRBV10-3 to TRBJ2-5, with TRBD1 identical over 7 bases. This CDR3 is built from 15 residues. Germline assignment: CDR1 ENHRY and CDR2 SYGVKD. After removal of 0 bases from V and 4 bases from J, the junction contained 5 bases not matched to a gene. CDR3 nucleotide sequence: TGTGCCATCAGTGAGTCGGGTGCAGGGGGAGAGACCCAGTACTTC. Translated: CAISESGAGGETQYF.

For the CDR3, the DNA is TGTGCCAGCAGCCGGGGGGGGAGTCGGTCCTACAATGAGCAGTTCTTC. Translation gives CASSRGGSRSYNEQFF. The chain links TRBV6-5 to TRBJ2-1, with TRBD2 identical over 8 bases. The V gene's germline CDR1 is MNHEY and CDR2 SVGAGI. The CDR3 consists of 16 residues. Trimming removed 6 bases from V and 1 base from J; junction bases left unmatched: 8.

V and J are TRBV28 and TRBJ2-5; tentative D call: TRBD1 (6 bases). The CDR3 has 14 amino acids. The V gene lost 2 bases and the J gene lost 5 bases, with 12 bases spanning the gap. Germline-derived CDR1 and CDR2 are MDHEN and SYDVKM. The CDR3 bases are TGTGCCAGCAGTTTACCCTCAGGACAGGAGACCCAGTACTTC. Its protein is CASSLPSGQETQYF.

Only a few counts were recorded for this clonotype. This chain links TRBV6-6 with TRBJ1-2; D perhaps matches TRBD1 (5 bases). CDR1 and CDR2 (germline): MNHNY, SVGAGI (reference sequence). The CDR3 has 15 amino acids. V was trimmed by 2 bases and J by 4 bases, leaving 14 bases between them. The CDR3: CASSYVRDPSYGYTF. The CDR3 DNA sequence: TGTGCCAGCAGTTACGTGAGGGACCCTTCCTATGGCTACACCTTC.

V usage is TRBV7-9 and J usage is TRBJ2-5; a possible D gene is TRBD1 (6 bases). Trimming left V 3 bases short and J 4 bases short, with 18 bases between. This CDR3 region has 16 residues. CDR1 and CDR2 (germline): SEHNR, FQNEAQ (reference sequence). The CDR3 spells CASSFGTPLSGETQYF. The DNA of the CDR3 is TGTGCCAGCAGCTTCGGGACACCTCTTTCGGGAGAGACCCAGTACTTC.

The chain employs TRBV12-3 or TRBV12-4 and TRBJ1-1; D uncertain. V lost 3 bases to trimming and J lost 1 base, with 15 bases between them. The CDR3 is 16 amino acids. The CDR3 region has the DNA TGTGCCAGCAGTTTTGAATTGTTGGTACGGAACACTGAAGCTTTCTTT. Encoded protein: CASSFELLVRNTEAFF.

The gene calls are TRBV27 and TRBJ2-7, with D maybe TRBD1 (6 bases). V was trimmed by 6 bases and J by 2 bases, leaving 17 bases between them. CDR3 size: 15 residues. Looked up from germline, CDR1 is MNHEY and CDR2 is SMNVEV (reference sequence). CDR3 loop: CASSLQQGLAYEQYF. CDR3 DNA sequence: TGTGCCAGCAGCCTACAACAGGGTTTGGCCTACGAGCAGTACTTC.

This clonotype was detected only a few times. The V and J genes are TRBV7-8 and TRBJ2-7; D could derive from TRBD1 or TRBD2 (5 bases each). The CDR3 consists of 14 residues. CDR1 and CDR2 (germline): SGHVS, FQNEAQ. Trimming stripped 3 bases from V and 6 bases from J, with 15 bases between. Here the CDR3 DNA reads TGTGCCAGCAGCTTCGGCAGCCCGGGGACCGAGCAGTACTTC. Encoded protein: CASSFGSPGTEQYF.

The chain couples TRBV5-6 to TRBJ2-5; D may be TRBD1 (7 bases). The CDR3 runs 13 residues. The V end lost 4 bases, the J end lost 7 bases, and 14 bases lay between the germline ends. Germline V gene lookup returns CDR1 SGHDT and CDR2 YYEEEE. For the CDR3, the DNA is TGTGCCAGCAGCCCAGGGGGGACGACGACCCAGTACTTC. This gives the protein CASSPGGTTTQYF.

This clonotype was picked up a small number of times. The chain combines TRBV24-1 with TRBJ2-7; D unclear. The CDR3 is 15 amino acids. Deletions cut 3 bases from V and 5 bases from J, with 16 bases between. Germline V gene sequence: CDR1 KGHDR, CDR2 SFDVKD. CDR3 sequence (DNA): TGTGCCACCAGTGATCCCCGCGAATCGGGTCACGAGCAGTACTTC. Encoded protein: CATSDPRESGHEQYF.

V gene TRBV19 combines with J gene TRBJ1-5; D call uncertain. Germline V gene lookup returns CDR1 LNHDA and CDR2 SQIVND (reference sequence). The CDR3 has 16 amino acids. Trimming took 2 bases from V and 1 from J, leaving 12 bases between them. CDR3 loop: CASSIMFVLSNQPQHF. In nucleotides, the CDR3 is TGTGCCAGTAGTATAATGTTCGTTTTAAGCAATCAGCCCCAGCATTTT.

The genes are TRBV7-8 and TRBJ1-6; possibly TRBD1 for D (5 bases). The CDR3 sequence is 20 residues long. Trimming removed 3 bases from V and 0 bases from J, with 21 bases in between. CDR1 and CDR2 (germline): SGHVS, FQNEAQ. The CDR3 region is CASSFPRDGRTSSYNSPLHF. CDR3 DNA: TGTGCCAGCAGCTTCCCCCGAGATGGACGGACAAGCTCCTATAATTCACCCCTCCACTTT.

The rearrangement joins TRBV7-2 to TRBJ2-3; 8 bases are a match to TRBD1. The CDR3 sequence is 15 residues long. V shed 5 bases and J 1 base; nucleotides not matched to a gene: 5. Germline CDR1 and CDR2: SGHTA and FQGNSA. The CDR3 loop reads CASSRTGIRTDTQYF. CDR3 nucleotide sequence: TGTGCCAGCAGCCGGACAGGGATTCGCACAGATACGCAGTATTTT.

This clonotype appeared a few times. The rearrangement uses TRBV6-2 or TRBV6-3 and TRBJ2-1; 8 nucleotides match TRBD1. V shed 6 bases and J 8 bases; nucleotides not matched to a gene: 9. The CDR3 totals 14 residues. Germline V gene sequence: CDR1 MNHEY, CDR2 SVGEGT. The CDR3 sequence: CASSPTGVGDEQFF. The CDR3 DNA sequence: TGTGCCAGCAGCCCGACAGGGGTCGGCGATGAGCAGTTCTTC.

This clonotype showed up just once. The CDR3 loop is CSARDRSGSYNEQFF. The CDR3 DNA follows: TGCAGTGCTAGAGATCGGAGCGGGAGTTACAATGAGCAGTTCTTC. V usage is TRBV20-1 and J usage is TRBJ2-1, with 8 nucleotides matching TRBD2. The CDR3 spans 15 residues. Germline V CDR1 and CDR2: DFQATT, SNEGSKA (reference sequence). J was trimmed by 4 bases and V by 0 bases; bases with no gene match: 5.

The chain couples TRBV7-9 to TRBJ2-5; D is unresolved. Germline-derived CDR1 and CDR2 are SEHNR and FQNEAQ (reference sequence). The V end lost 7 bases, the J end lost 5 bases, and 11 bases lay between the germline ends. The CDR3 length is 12 residues. This CDR3 is CASTLAAETQYF. The CDR3 nucleotides are TGTGCCAGCACCCTTGCGGCGGAGACCCAGTACTTC.

In this sample, this clonotype turned up a few times. This chain links TRBV12-3 or TRBV12-4 with TRBJ2-7, with 7 nucleotides matching TRBD2. CDR3 length equals 13 residues. The J segment lost 0 bases and the V segment lost 6 bases, leaving 2 bases of the junction unmatched. The DNA for the CDR3 is TGTGCCAGCAGGGGGGAGGGCTCCTACGAGCAGTACTTC. This gives the protein CASRGEGSYEQYF.

In its sample, this clonotype was seen a few times. This chain connects TRBV7-2 to TRBJ2-7; 13 positions agree with TRBD2. The CDR3 runs 15 residues. Germline V CDR1 and CDR2: SGHTA, FQGNSA. The junction had 6 bases not matched to a gene; V was cut back by 5 bases and J by 5 bases. The CDR3 DNA sequence: TGTGCCAGCAGCACTAGCGGGGGGGTCCGGGACGAGCAGTACTTC. Translation: CASSTSGGVRDEQYF.

V usage is TRBV7-2 and J usage is TRBJ2-3; 9 positions match TRBD1. Germline-derived CDR1 and CDR2 are SGHTA and FQGNSA. This CDR3 comprises 12 residues. V lost 5 bases to trimming and J lost 14 bases; unmatched junction nucleotides: 8. The CDR3 region is CASSPLQGARYF. As DNA, the CDR3 is TGTGCCAGCAGCCCACTACAGGGGGCAAGGTATTTT.